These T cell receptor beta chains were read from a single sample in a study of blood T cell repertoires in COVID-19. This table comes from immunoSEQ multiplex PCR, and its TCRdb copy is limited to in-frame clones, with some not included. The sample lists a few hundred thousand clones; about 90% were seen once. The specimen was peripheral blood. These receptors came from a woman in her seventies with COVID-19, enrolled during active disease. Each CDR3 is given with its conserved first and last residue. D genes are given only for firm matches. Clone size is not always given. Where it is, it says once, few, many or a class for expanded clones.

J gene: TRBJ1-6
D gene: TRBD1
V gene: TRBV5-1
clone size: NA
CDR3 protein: CASSGTGGLVALHF
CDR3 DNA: TGCGCCAGCAGCGGGACAGGGGGTTTAGTGGCCCTCCACTTT

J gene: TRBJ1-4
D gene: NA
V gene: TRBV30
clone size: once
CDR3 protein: CAWSGGGGGEKLFF
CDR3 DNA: TGTGCCTGGAGTGGCGGGGGAGGGGGTGAAAAACTGTTTTTT

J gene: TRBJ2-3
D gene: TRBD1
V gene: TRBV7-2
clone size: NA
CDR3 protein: CASSTYRGATDTQYF
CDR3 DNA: TGTGCCAGCAGCACTTACAGGGGGGCCACAGATACGCAGTATTTT

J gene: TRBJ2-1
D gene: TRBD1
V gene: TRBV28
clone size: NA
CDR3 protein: CASSFRGLIHNEQFF
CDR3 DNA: TGTGCCAGCAGTTTTAGGGGGCTCATCCACAATGAGCAGTTCTTC

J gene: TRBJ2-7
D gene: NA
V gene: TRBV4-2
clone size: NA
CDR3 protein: CASSQDFEGQGSYEQYF
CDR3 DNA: TGTGCCAGCAGCCAAGATTTCGAGGGTCAGGGGTCCTACGAGCAGTACTTC

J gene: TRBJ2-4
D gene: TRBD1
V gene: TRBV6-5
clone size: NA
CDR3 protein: CASRLLTGTNNIQYF
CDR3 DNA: TGTGCCAGCAGACTTTTGACAGGGACAAATAACATTCAGTACTTC

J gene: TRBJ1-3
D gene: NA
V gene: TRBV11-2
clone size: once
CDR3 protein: CASSSDQGSSGNTIYF
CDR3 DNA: TGTGCCAGCAGCTCAGACCAGGGGAGCTCTGGAAACACCATATATTTT

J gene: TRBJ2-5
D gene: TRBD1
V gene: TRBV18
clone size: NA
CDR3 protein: CASLRTGFGETQYF
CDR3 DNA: TGTGCCAGCTTACGGACAGGGTTCGGGGAGACCCAGTACTTC

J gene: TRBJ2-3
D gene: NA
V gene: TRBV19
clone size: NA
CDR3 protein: CASSIRSGTDTQYF
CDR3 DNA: TGTGCCAGTAGTATCCGCTCAGGCACAGATACGCAGTATTTT

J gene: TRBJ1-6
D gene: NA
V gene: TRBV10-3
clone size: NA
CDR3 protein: CAMGDHNSPLHF
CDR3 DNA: TGTGCCATGGGAGACCATAATTCACCCCTCCACTTT

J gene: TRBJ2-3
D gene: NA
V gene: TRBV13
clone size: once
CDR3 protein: CASSLGTSSLDTQYF
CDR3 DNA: TGTGCCAGCAGCTTAGGGACATCCTCTTTAGATACGCAGTATTTT

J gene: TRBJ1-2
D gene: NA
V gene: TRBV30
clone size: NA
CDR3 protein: CAWSPTSPSGYTF
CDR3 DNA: TGTGCCTGGAGTCCTACATCCCCTAGTGGCTACACCTTC

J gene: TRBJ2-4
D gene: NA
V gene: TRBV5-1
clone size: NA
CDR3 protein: CASSLVQGPNIQYF
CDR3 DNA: TGCGCCAGCAGCTTGGTGCAGGGTCCCAACATTCAGTACTTC

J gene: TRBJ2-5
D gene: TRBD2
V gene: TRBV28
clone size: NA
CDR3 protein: CASSFITSGGQETQYF
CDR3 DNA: TGTGCCAGCAGTTTCATTACTAGCGGGGGACAAGAGACCCAGTACTTC

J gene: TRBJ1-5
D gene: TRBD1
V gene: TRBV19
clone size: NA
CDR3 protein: CASQTGGEYNQPQHF
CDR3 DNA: TGTGCCAGTCAAACAGGGGGCGAATACAATCAGCCCCAGCATTTT